This T cell receptor beta chain was sequenced during a study of T cell repertoires in cytomegalovirus infection (dated by TCRdb to between 2018 and 2021). Some background on the complete study: Donor HLA type was relevant to the analysis, as public TCR beta signatures indicated carriage of CMV infection together with the matching HLA type.

CDR3 length: 14 amino acids, cysteine to phenylalanine. CDR3 DNA only is kept here, 42 bases in frame from base 1. In the germline V gene, CDR1 corresponds to SGHTA and CDR2 to FQGTGA. The junction shows trimming of 5 bases on V and 4 bases on J, plus 14 bases between the germline ends. About this clonotype itself: Its antigen is unknown. Within one base of it there is no much larger clone, and no base qualities were kept.

The data were produced on an Illumina HiSeq 1500. TCRdb reanalyzed the raw reads on its own, using fastp at Q25 for trimming and MiXCR for clone calling, and kept in-frame beta chains. Rows are unified per CDR3 protein, each entry keeping the most common DNA and genes. Present in this sample are 100,000 to 150,000 distinct CDR3 sequences, around 25% of which were seen just once. 34% of the sample is taken by the ten largest. Overall study results and their limits: In the ex vivo response, HLA-C-restricted CMV-specific TCR beta clonotypes were dominant, and in two of eight donors the single most frequent clonotype came from this HLA-C-restricted group. Carriers of CMV infection plus the relevant HLA type were discriminated by the cumulative frequency of public TCR beta family members in the study cohort and in an independent roughly 350-donor cohort.

The chain is encoded by TRBV7-3 joined to TRBJ1-1, with the D gene not clear enough to name. The sequenced sample consisted of PBMCs, sequenced either directly or after in vitro stimulation (not recorded which). The sequence was collected from a human donor in good health (CMV status not recorded). Some clones in this sample may be carry-over from other donors' samples. The encoded CDR3 is CASSPTQLSTEAFF. The DNA sequence reads TGTGCCAGCAGCCCGACCCAGTTGAGCACTGAAGCTTTCTTT. Beyond the CDR3, the reference TRBV7-3 and TRBJ1-1 genes provide the residues; the full variable domain reads: GAGVSQTPSNKVTEKGKYVELRCDPISGHTALYWYRQSLGQGPEFLIYFQGTGAADDSGLPNDRFFAVRPEGSVSTLKIQRTERGDSAVYLCASSPTQLSTEAFFGQGTRLTVV.